This T cell receptor beta chain is drawn from a study of Ad26.COV2.S vaccination and SARS-CoV-2 variants. The V end lost 3 bases, the J end lost 8 bases, and 11 bases lay between the germline ends. CDR3 length: 13 amino acids. Germline V gives CDR1 MNHEY, CDR2 SMNVEV (reference sequence). TCRdb's table, derived via immunoSEQ multiplex PCR, lists solely in-frame clones and lacks some. The table lists some 240,000 clones, 87% of them singletons. Treatment given: around 19 received Ad26.COV2.S at low or high dose, single or two shots; 5 received placebo; per-sample allocation not given. It was on day 63 after the first vaccine or placebo injection that samples were taken.

V is TRBV27 and J is TRBJ2-1; TRBD1 is a possible D gene (5 bases). Sequencing used peripheral blood, obtained in a trial of Ad26.COV2.S vaccine versus placebo. The TCR originated in a person between 18 and 59 years old who received the Ad26.COV2.S COVID-19 vaccine or a placebo. The CDR3 coding sequence is TGTGCCAGCAGTTTTTTGGGGCCGCATGAGCAGTTCTTC. Translation: CASSFLGPHEQFF.